This T cell receptor (beta chain) was captured in a study of TIL therapy for anti-PD-1-resistant metastatic lung cancer (dated by TCRdb to the early 2020s). Background on the whole study: Tumors were harvested before any PD-1/PD-L1 blockade; patients then received nivolumab, and those progressing received lymphodepletion, expanded TIL infusion and IL-2. Among the enrolled patients, the median age was approximately 56 years (range about 35-75), and the median tumor PD-L1 proportion score was roughly 6%. Most of the cohort had lung adenocarcinoma, four tumors were EGFR-mutant and two were ALK-rearranged, and half of the patients were current or former smokers. A median non-synonymous tumor mutation burden of about 1.6 mutations per megabase was determined across the cohort by whole-exome sequencing. Clonotypes were tracked across tumor, expanded TIL product and serial blood samples by T cell receptor beta sequencing of tumor and peripheral blood. Overall study results and their limits: The study protocol defined all tumor marker inferences as exploratory. Infused TIL clonotypes partially replaced the baseline peripheral repertoire then decayed over months, with no apparent association between persistence and response. The cohort was highly selected, including more treatment-naive, never-smoker and oncogene-addicted patients than is typical, which limits generalizability.

TCR beta CDR3 regions were amplified from genomic DNA with the immunoSEQ v3 hsTCRB kit using bias-controlled multiplex PCR. TCR libraries were sequenced on an Illumina NextSeq 500 to 1.5 million to 2.5 million read pairs for survey level or roughly 4.5-6 million for deep level. The study's own analysis went as follows. V, D and J genes were assigned, non-productive sequences were removed, and clonality was reported by immunoSEQ Analyzer software. Repertoires were compared using productive Simpson clonality and Morisita overlap index of productive TRB rearrangements between infused TIL and blood. For each clone in blood, the absolute clonotype count was estimated by multiplying the lymphocyte count by the CD3+ fraction and by the clone's productive frequency. Entries here come from immuneACCESS through TCRdb and include only in-frame sequences with V and J called. Some clones fail to appear in such tables; in the studies checked, an unresolved V gene covers under half of the shortfall, and the cause of the remainder is unknown. Clone size and V and J calls were adopted from that table, with D and trimming inferred from the DNA. Recorded for this sample are some 20,000 clones; nearly 80% of them occurred a single time. Jointly, the top ten make up 7% to 9% of the sample.

The CDR3 holds 10 amino acids from the cysteine to the phenylalanine. Only the CDR3 part of the read is kept: 30 bases, read in frame from the first base. V loses 6 bases, J loses 7 bases, and the germline ends lie 6 bases apart. CDR1 is given as LNHDA and CDR2 as SQIVND, both from the germline V gene (reference sequence). Interpreted using the paper, the time point label stands for: pre-treatment sample, taken before nivolumab and TIL therapy. A phase I trial run at two centers enrolled adults with stage 4 NSCLC between October 2017 and 2020. Samples were obtained from a single-arm, open-label phase I trial in which tumor-infiltrating lymphocyte therapy with nivolumab was evaluated in advanced non-small cell lung cancer. Blood mononuclear cells were isolated from EDTA tubes by Ficoll gradient and were snap-frozen as pellets, and DNA was extracted with a Qiagen mini-prep kit. Comments on this clone: Its target antigen remains unknown. No qualities accompany the bases; no much larger clone lies one base away.

The chain employs TRBV19 and TRBJ1-1; no D gene is confidently identified. Here the sequenced sample was blood, taken at baseline. The receptor comes from a person aged 25 to 85 with non-small cell lung cancer. The nucleotide sequence is TGTGCCAGTAGCAATGGTGAAGCTTTCTTT. Its amino acids are CASSNGEAFF. The entire variable domain, with the stretches around the CDR3 drawn from the reference TRBV19 and TRBJ1-1 proteins, is DGGITQSPKYLFRKEGQNVTLSCEQNLNHDAMYWYRQDPGQGLRLIYYSQIVNDFQKGDIAEGYSVSREKKESFPLTVTSAQKNPTAFYLCASSNGEAFFGQGTRLTVV.